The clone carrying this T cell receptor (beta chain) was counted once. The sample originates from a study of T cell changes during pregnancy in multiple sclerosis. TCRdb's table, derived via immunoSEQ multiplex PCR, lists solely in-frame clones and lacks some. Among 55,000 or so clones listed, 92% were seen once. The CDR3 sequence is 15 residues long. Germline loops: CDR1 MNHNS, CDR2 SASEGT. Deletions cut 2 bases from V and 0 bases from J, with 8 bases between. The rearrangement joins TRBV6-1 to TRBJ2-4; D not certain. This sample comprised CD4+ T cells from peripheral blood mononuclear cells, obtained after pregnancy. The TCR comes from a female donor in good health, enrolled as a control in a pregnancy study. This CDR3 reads CASSEQALAKNIQYF. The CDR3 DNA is TGTGCCAGCAGTGAACAGGCGCTAGCCAAAAACATTCAGTACTTC.